Detailed here is one TCR beta chain. The antigen remains undetermined. The sample is drawn from a study of cytomegalovirus exposure and HLA in healthy donors. Findings and limits, study-wide: A few CMV-associated chains proved CMV antigen-specific in vitro. Earlier findings revealed that most TCR beta V segments proved productive either about 90% or about 30% of the time.

The CDR3 extends over 15 amino acids. V was cut by 4 bases and J by 5 bases, with 15 bases left in between. Germline values: CDR1 SGHVS, CDR2 FQNEAQ. The PCR had 60 Vbeta and 13 Jbeta primers. Authors' analysis steps: Later, an analysis found 65 million to 85 million unique TCR beta chains, and approximately 10 million of these were shared. Sequenced by immunoSEQ multiplex PCR; TCRdb stores in-frame clones only, minus some. That table supplies the V and J calls and clone size; D and trimming were determined from the DNA. The data contain 70,000 or so clones, 82% of them singletons. Though nominally healthy at sampling, donors likely had unrecorded immune exposures.

The TCR comes from a man between 18 and 35 years old in good health and CMV-seronegative. The J gene is TRBJ2-1, the V gene TRBV7-8; a weak D match, TRBD2 (6 bases). The sequenced material came from PBMCs. The CDR3 loop is CASSSFSGLNNEQFF. The CDR3 nucleotides read TGTGCCAGCAGCTCTTTTAGCGGACTCAACAATGAGCAGTTCTTC.